Listed here are 22 T cell receptor beta chains from one sample, sequenced in a study of shared clonotypes between healthy human individuals. Clones were sequenced by immunoSEQ multiplex PCR, and TCRdb holds only the in-frame ones, with some missing. In the table there are around 330,000 clones, less than 85% of which are singletons. The specimen sequenced was memory CD4+ T cells sorted from blood. As for subset: CD45RA-negative fraction. Receptors originate from a man younger than 45 in good health.

The chain links TRBV19 to TRBJ2-2; D ambiguous. The V end lost 3 bases, the J end lost 3 bases, and 2 bases lay between the germline ends. The germline gives CDR1 LNHDA, CDR2 SQIVND (reference sequence). The CDR3 contains 12 residues. DNA for the CDR3: TGTGCCAGTAGTATCCACACCGGGGAGCTGTTTTTT. This gives the protein CASSIHTGELFF.

CDR3 coding DNA: TGTGCCAGCAGCCGGACAGGGGTGGCCTACGAGCAGTACTTC. This encodes CASSRTGVAYEQYF. The chain links TRBV28 to TRBJ2-7; 9 bases agree with TRBD1. Germline trimming cut 6 bases from V and 2 bases from J; bases unmatched to any gene: 5. CDR1 and CDR2 (germline): MDHEN, SYDVKM. This CDR3 is 14 amino acids long.

This sequence joins TRBV28 and TRBJ1-2; tentative D call: TRBD1 (6 bases). V gave up 6 bases and J gave up 2 bases, with 10 bases separating them. Per the germline V gene, CDR1 is MDHEN and CDR2 is SYDVKM. CDR3 length equals 13 residues. The CDR3 here is CASRPQGNYGYTF. DNA of the CDR3: TGTGCCAGCAGGCCCCAGGGGAACTATGGCTACACCTTC.

This clone has a count of ten or more. The rearrangement joins TRBV28 to TRBJ2-1; D may be TRBD2 (6 bases). Trimming shortened V by 6 bases and J by 6 bases, and 21 bases separated the two germline ends. The V gene's germline CDR1 is MDHEN and CDR2 SYDVKM. CDR3 size: 16 residues. DNA of the CDR3: TGTGCCAGCAGCGGAACGCGGGCGGGGCGGGCCAATGAGCAGTTCTTC. Its translation is CASSGTRAGRANEQFF.

CDR3 nucleotides: TGCGCCAGCAGCTTGGAGGGACAGGCCGGTGAGCAGTTCTTC. This codes for CASSLEGQAGEQFF. This chain links TRBV5-1 with TRBJ2-1; TRBD1 matches at 8 bases. Germline values: CDR1 SGHRS, CDR2 YFSETQ. The length of the CDR3 is 14 residues. V trimming: 0 bases; J trimming: 9 bases; junction bases outside the gene matches: 5.

The CDR3 DNA reads as TGTGCCAGCCAAAGGTTTGGACAGGGGACCGGAGCTGCGGGCAGTGAGCAGTTCTTC. Encoded protein: CASQRFGQGTGAAGSEQFF. The chain employs TRBV2 and TRBJ2-1; 9 positions agree with TRBD1. Germline assignment: CDR1 SNHLY and CDR2 FYNNEI. With V trimmed by 8 bases and J by 9 bases, 26 bases remained unmatched. This CDR3 contains 19 residues.

The rearrangement uses TRBV2 and TRBJ2-3; perhaps TRBD1 as D (6 bases). Trimming stripped 7 bases from V and 1 base from J, with 9 bases between. In germline, CDR1 is SNHLY, CDR2 FYNNEI. The CDR3 spans 13 residues. The CDR3 loop reads CASTEGGTDTQYF. CDR3 nucleotides: TGTGCCAGCACCGAGGGGGGCACAGATACGCAGTATTTT.

This clone was seen repeatedly, ten times or more. The rearrangement links TRBV11-2 to TRBJ2-7; TRBD2 matches 8 bases. CDR3 size: 14 residues. J was trimmed by 4 bases and V by 2 bases; bases with no gene match: 4. The V gene's germline CDR1 is SGHAT and CDR2 FQNNGV. The DNA of the CDR3 is TGTGCCAGCAGCTTAAATGGCGGGAGGTACGAGCAGTACTTC. Translated, it gives CASSLNGGRYEQYF.

The chain carries TRBV30 and TRBJ2-1; D is unresolved. V shed 0 bases and J shed 9 bases, with 15 bases lying between them. CDR1 and CDR2 from the germline V gene are GTSNPN and SVGIG (reference sequence). There are 14 residues in the CDR3. The CDR3 nucleotides read TGTGCCTGGAGTGTTAGTAGGCTCCAGAGTGAGCAGTTCTTC. As protein: CAWSVSRLQSEQFF.

The chain is built from TRBV5-4 and TRBJ2-7; 9 bases agree with TRBD1. The length of the CDR3 is 14 residues. Per the germline V gene, CDR1 is SGHNT and CDR2 is YYREEE (reference sequence). The V and J ends lost 2 bases and 4 bases, in that order; junction bases with no gene match: 4. CDR3 sequence reads: CASSFRTGEYEQYF. The CDR3 coding sequence is TGTGCCAGCAGCTTCCGGACAGGGGAGTACGAGCAGTACTTC.

This clone turned up a few times. This sequence joins TRBV29-1 and TRBJ2-1; D may be TRBD2 (5 bases). Germline CDR1 SQVTM, CDR2 ANQGSEA. This CDR3 has 17 residues. V lost 5 bases to trimming and J lost 3 bases, with 23 bases between them. The CDR3 sequence is CSVTGRRIGPGYNEQFF. In DNA, the CDR3 is TGCAGCGTTACGGGCAGGAGGATAGGTCCTGGCTACAATGAGCAGTTCTTC.

The sample holds many counts of this clone. The V call is TRBV7-2, the J call TRBJ2-7; no definite D call. V was cut by 5 bases and J by 3 bases, with 14 bases left in between. CDR3 length equals 14 residues. Germline V gene sequence: CDR1 SGHTA, CDR2 FQGNSA. The CDR3 region has the DNA TGTGCCAGCAGCCCCGCCGCCCAGATCTACGAGCAGTACTTC. It codes for CASSPAAQIYEQYF. Using reference TRBV7-2 and TRBJ2-7 for the parts outside the CDR3, the full variable domain is GAGVSQSPSNKVTEKGKDVELRCDPISGHTALYWYRQSLGQGLEFLIYFQGNSAPDKSGLPSDRFSAERTGGSVSTLTIQRTQQEDSAVYLCASSPAAQIYEQYFGPGTRLTVT.

The rearrangement links TRBV5-4 to TRBJ2-7; TRBD2 matches 9 bases. The germline V gene encodes CDR1 SGHNT and CDR2 YYREEE (reference sequence). After removal of 3 bases from V and 0 bases from J, the junction contained 10 bases not matched to a gene. CDR3 length: 17 residues. CDR3 sequence: CASSSSYSLAGSYEQYF. The CDR3 bases are TGTGCCAGCAGCTCCTCATACTCACTAGCGGGCTCCTACGAGCAGTACTTC.

About this clone: The sample holds other DNA sequences that translate to the same CDR3. The rearrangement links TRBV11-2 to TRBJ1-2; D remains ambiguous. Germline loops: CDR1 SGHAT, CDR2 FQNNGV. This CDR3 region has 11 residues. Trimming left V 5 bases short and J 4 bases short, with 5 bases between. For the CDR3, the DNA is TGTGCCAGCAGCGCACTCTATGGCTACACCTTC. Translation gives CASSALYGYTF.

The chain recombines TRBV10-3 with TRBJ2-5; tentative D call: TRBD1 (5 bases). V lost 3 bases and J 5 bases, leaving 16 bases between the germline ends. This CDR3 has 15 amino acids. Germline V CDR1 and CDR2: ENHRY, SYGVKD. The CDR3 reads CAISDTRVLVETQYF. The CDR3, as DNA: TGTGCCATCAGTGATACCAGGGTTTTAGTGGAGACCCAGTACTTC.

This rearrangement joins TRBV27 to TRBJ2-3; 9 nucleotides line up with TRBD2. V gave up 9 bases and J gave up 3 bases; unmatched junction bases: 13. The CDR3 runs to 16 residues. Germline CDR1 is MNHEY and CDR2 is SMNVEV (reference sequence). CDR3: CASGRGGGEKTDTQYF. The CDR3 DNA reads as TGTGCCAGTGGACGCGGGGGGGGAGAGAAGACAGATACGCAGTATTTT.

The genes are TRBV10-3 and TRBJ1-5; no reliable D call. CDR3 length equals 17 residues. Germline assignment: CDR1 ENHRY and CDR2 SYGVKD. Trimming removed 0 bases from V and 7 bases from J, with 19 bases in between. CDR3 bases: TGTGCCATCAGTGAGTCGGTGTTAGAGGGTGGTAGACAGCCCCAGCATTTT. This gives the protein CAISESVLEGGRQPQHF.

The rearrangement joins TRBV9 to TRBJ1-3; D ambiguous. The germline V gene has CDR1 SGDLS and CDR2 YYNGEE. CDR3 length: 15 amino acids. Trimming removed 2 bases from V and 4 bases from J, with 13 bases in between. The CDR3 DNA is TGTGCCAGCAGCGTCGGACCCTCCGGGGGAAACACCATATATTTT. Protein: CASSVGPSGGNTIYF.

The V gene is TRBV10-3, the J gene TRBJ2-2; a possible D gene is TRBD2 (5 bases). Germline CDR1 and CDR2: ENHRY and SYGVKD. The CDR3 is 14 amino acids. Trimming removed 6 bases at V and 1 base at J, with 9 bases between. The CDR3 spells CAIRLAMNTGELFF. The CDR3, as DNA: TGTGCCATCAGGCTAGCTATGAACACCGGGGAGCTGTTTTTT.

This clone was seen a single time. The chain couples TRBV5-1 to TRBJ2-5; the D gene is possibly TRBD2 (6 bases). Germline CDR1 reads SGHRS; CDR2 reads YFSETQ. Trimming pared 1 base from V and 5 bases from J, leaving 15 bases between. The CDR3 has 15 amino acids. In nucleotides, the CDR3 is TGCGCCAGCAGCTTGCAATCCAGGGCGGGGGAGACCCAGTACTTC. Its protein is CASSLQSRAGETQYF.

The genes are TRBV7-8 and TRBJ2-2, with 8 bases aligning to TRBD2. J lost 0 bases, V lost 1 base, and 4 bases had no gene match. The CDR3 length is 17 residues. Germline V gives CDR1 SGHVS, CDR2 FQNEAQ. CDR3 bases: TGTGCCAGCAGCTTAGTTGGTAGCGGGACGAACACCGGGGAGCTGTTTTTT. It yields the protein CASSLVGSGTNTGELFF.

For the CDR3, the DNA is TGCGCCAGCAGCCTCCGGGACTCCATTTCATCTAGCACAGATACGCAGTATTTT. As protein: CASSLRDSISSSTDTQYF. The chain has TRBV4-1 and TRBJ2-3; the D gene is possibly TRBD2 (6 bases). The CDR3 length is 18 residues. Germline lookup yields CDR1 MGHRA and CDR2 YSYEKL. V lost 4 bases and J 0 bases, leaving 20 bases between the germline ends.